This is a list of T cell receptor beta chains from one sample in a study of cytomegalovirus exposure and HLA in healthy donors. TCRdb's copy holds only in-frame clones and misses some; the assay was immunoSEQ multiplex PCR. The sample lists 85,000 to 130,000 clones, around 82% occurring once. The sample comprised PBMCs. These TCRs come from a woman in her forties in good health and CMV-seronegative. The CDR3 runs from the conserved cysteine through the conserved F or W. D genes are given only for firm matches. The size field is filled for only some rows; it gives once, few, many or a size class.

j_call d_call clone_size v_call cdr3_nt cdr3_aa
TRBJ2-2 TRBD1 NA TRBV5-1 TGCGCCAGCAGCTTGGCGTACCGGGACAGGGGTAGAACCGGGGAGCTGTTTTTT CASSLAYRDRGRTGELFF
TRBJ2-2 NA NA TRBV11-3 TGTGCCAGCAGCGCGACTAGGAACACCGGGGAGCTGTTTTTT CASSATRNTGELFF
TRBJ2-3 TRBD1 NA TRBV15 TGTGCCACCAGCAGGTCCAGGGGGCCCGCAGATACGCAGTATTTT CATSRSRGPADTQYF
TRBJ1-3 NA NA TRBV28 TGTGCCAGCTGGGGGCTTGGAAACACCATATATTTT CASWGLGNTIYF
TRBJ2-3 TRBD1 few TRBV14 TGTGCCAGCAGCCAACGGGACAGGGGAGGGACAGATACGCAGTATTTT CASSQRDRGGTDTQYF
TRBJ1-1 NA once TRBV15 TGTGCCACCAGCAGTGTCCAGGGCCTACTCACTGAAGCTTTCTTT CATSSVQGLLTEAFF
TRBJ1-3 TRBD1 NA TRBV28 TGTGCCAGCAGGCAAAGACAGGGAGGCTCTGGAAACACCATATATTTT CASRQRQGGSGNTIYF
TRBJ2-1 TRBD2 NA TRBV27 TGTGCCAGCAAAACTAGCGGGAGTCTCGATGAGCAGTTCTTC CASKTSGSLDEQFF
TRBJ2-7 TRBD2 NA TRBV27 TGTGCCAGCAGCCCCACGGGGACTAGAGGCTACGAGCAGTACTTC CASSPTGTRGYEQYF
TRBJ2-3 TRBD2 NA TRBV7-2 TGTGCCAGCAGCCGGGTCGCTAGCGGGTCTAGCACAGATACGCAGTATTTT CASSRVASGSSTDTQYF
TRBJ1-2 TRBD1 NA TRBV5-1 TGCGCCAGCAGCCGGGAGGGACAGCTCTATGGCTACACCTTC CASSREGQLYGYTF
TRBJ1-2 TRBD1 NA TRBV4-3 TGCGCCAGCAGCCAAGAAGGGCAGGGGGCTAATGGCTACACCTTC CASSQEGQGANGYTF
TRBJ1-4 NA NA TRBV9 TGTGCCAGCACCGGGGGGCAGCCCAATGAAAAACTGTTTTTT CASTGGQPNEKLFF
TRBJ2-4 TRBD1 NA TRBV27 TGTGCCAGCAGCGGGGGACAGGCGATGGCCAAAAACATTCAGTACTTC CASSGGQAMAKNIQYF
TRBJ2-7 NA NA TRBV30 TGTGCCTGGAACCCCCTGGGGGGATTAGCCTACGAGCAGTACTTC CAWNPLGGLAYEQYF
TRBJ2-3 TRBD2 NA TRBV18 TGTGCCAGCTCCCTCGCGAGCGGGGAAGCAAATACGCAGTATTTT CASSLASGEANTQYF
TRBJ1-2 TRBD1 once TRBV19 TGTGCCAGTAGTCGAACTTCCGGGACAGCACTTACCGGCTACACCTTC CASSRTSGTALTGYTF
TRBJ2-7 NA NA TRBV5-4 TGTGCCAGCAGCTTAATTGGGGGCGGCTCCTACGAGCAGTACTTC CASSLIGGGSYEQYF
TRBJ2-1 TRBD2 once TRBV19 TGTGCCAGTAGTATAGTGTCTAGCGGGAGACGGTATGAGCAGTTCTTC CASSIVSSGRRYEQFF
TRBJ1-1 NA NA TRBV18 TGTGCCAGCTCACCACCCGGGACAACTGAAGCTTTCTTT CASSPPGTTEAFF
TRBJ2-7 TRBD1 NA TRBV7-3 TGTGCCAGCAGCCACCCGGACAGGGGAACCTACGAGCAGTACTTC CASSHPDRGTYEQYF
TRBJ2-5 TRBD1 few TRBV19 TGTGCCAGTAGTAAAAGACAGGGGTTAACCCAAGAGACCCAGTACTTC CASSKRQGLTQETQYF
TRBJ2-1 NA few TRBV7-8 TGTGCCAGCAGCCAGGAGGGCCAGCAGTTCTTC CASSQEGQQFF
TRBJ2-7 NA NA TRBV7-9 TGTGCCAGCGGGAGCCGTTCCTACGAGCAGTACTTC CASGSRSYEQYF
TRBJ2-7 TRBD1 NA TRBV7-9 TGTGCCAGCAGCAAACGGGACAGGGGATCTTACGAGCAGTACTTC CASSKRDRGSYEQYF
TRBJ2-1 NA NA TRBV9 TGTGCCAGCAGCGTAGCCCCCCTGCCGCGTGAGCAGTTCTTC CASSVAPLPREQFF
TRBJ2-7 TRBD1 NA TRBV9 TGTGCCAGCAGCCCCGAACCGGCAGGGGGCTACGAGCAGTACTTC CASSPEPAGGYEQYF
TRBJ2-3 TRBD2 NA TRBV4-2 TGTGCCAGCAGCCAAGAAGGGACTAGTTGGTATACGCAGTATTTT CASSQEGTSWYTQYF
TRBJ2-7 TRBD2 NA TRBV6-5 TGTGCCAGCAGTTATGAATGGGCGGGAGCCTCCGAGCAGTACTTC CASSYEWAGASEQYF
TRBJ1-4 NA NA TRBV28 TGTGCCAGCAGTTTTGGCCATGAAAAACTGTTTTTT CASSFGHEKLFF
TRBJ1-2 TRBD1 NA TRBV18 TGTGCCAGCTCACCAGGCAGGGGGCAGGATGGCTACACCTTC CASSPGRGQDGYTF
TRBJ1-1 TRBD1 NA TRBV6-6 TGTGCCAGCAGTTCACCGGGACAGGGCGAGACTGAAGCTTTCTTT CASSSPGQGETEAFF
TRBJ2-7 NA NA TRBV7-9 TGTGCCAGCAGCTTAGGGACAGCCAACGAGCAGTACTTC CASSLGTANEQYF
TRBJ2-7 TRBD1 few TRBV4-3 TGCGCCAGCAGCCAAGATAGGGTAGGGGACAGTCGATCCTACGAGCAGTACTTC CASSQDRVGDSRSYEQYF
TRBJ2-2 NA NA TRBV5-1 TGCGCCAGCAGCTTGGGAGCCAGCGGGTTCGACACCGGGGAGCTGTTTTTT CASSLGASGFDTGELFF
TRBJ1-3 NA NA TRBV28 TGTGCCAGCAGTTTGACGGGGATCGGAAACACCATATATTTT CASSLTGIGNTIYF
TRBJ2-5 NA few TRBV15 TGTGCCACCAGCAGAGATAAGGCGACAGAAGAGACCCAGTACTTC CATSRDKATEETQYF
TRBJ2-7 NA NA TRBV7-2 TGTGCCAGCAGCCTTGAGCCCTACGAGCAGTACTTC CASSLEPYEQYF
TRBJ1-1 NA NA TRBV5-6 TGTGCCAGCAGCTTGGCCGGAGGGCCTGAAGCTTTCTTT CASSLAGGPEAFF
TRBJ2-6 NA NA TRBV7-3 TGTGCCAGCAGCTTAAAAGGGGGCTCTGGGGCCAACGTCCTGACTTTC CASSLKGGSGANVLTF
TRBJ2-7 TRBD2 few TRBV11-2 TGTGCCAGCAGCGACCGGACTAGCGGGAGCAACGAGCAGTACTTC CASSDRTSGSNEQYF
TRBJ2-1 TRBD2 NA TRBV7-9 TGTGCCAGCAGCCCCCCGGGACTAGCGGGAGAGAATGAGCAGTTCTTC CASSPPGLAGENEQFF
TRBJ2-1 NA NA TRBV7-6 TGTGCCAGCAGGGGAGGAGGGAGTTCCCTTGAGCAGTTCTTC CASRGGGSSLEQFF
TRBJ2-1 TRBD1 NA TRBV27 TGTGCCAGCATCGCAACTCCGGGACAGGGCTACAATGAGCAGTTCTTC CASIATPGQGYNEQFF
TRBJ2-1 TRBD2 NA TRBV7-8 TGTGCCAGCAGCTCCTTAAGGGGGCGGGAGGGCCGGAATGAGCAGTTCTTC CASSSLRGREGRNEQFF
TRBJ1-5 NA NA TRBV19 TGTGCCAGTCTGGGGGGGAATTTCAATCAGCCCCAGCATTTT CASLGGNFNQPQHF
TRBJ2-3 NA NA TRBV15 TGTGCCACTCGACACCTTACGCGAACAGATACGCAGTATTTT CATRHLTRTDTQYF
TRBJ2-1 TRBD2 NA TRBV27 TGTGCCAGCACTCTAGCGGTTGGTAATGAGCAGTTCTTC CASTLAVGNEQFF
TRBJ2-1 NA NA TRBV27 TGTGCCAGCAGTTTCAGCGCCTTCGACTACAATGAGCAGTTCTTC CASSFSAFDYNEQFF